The present T cell receptor beta chain was sequenced within a study of Ad26.COV2.S vaccination and SARS-CoV-2 variants. Trimming stripped 6 bases from V and 3 bases from J, with 11 bases between. CDR3 length: 14 amino acids. Per the germline V gene, CDR1 is MNHEY and CDR2 is SVGAGI. Method: immunoSEQ multiplex PCR; TCRdb's copy keeps in-frame clones and lacks some. Altogether around 370,000 clones are present, roughly 94% being singletons, with the ten largest covering about 3.9%. The receptor comes from a human donor who had recovered from COVID-19. The specimen comprised peripheral blood, sampled after recovery from COVID-19. This sequence joins TRBV6-5 and TRBJ1-4; D is unresolved. This CDR3 is CASSLTTPNEKLFF. The CDR3 bases are TGTGCCAGCAGCTTGACAACACCTAATGAAAAACTGTTTTTT.